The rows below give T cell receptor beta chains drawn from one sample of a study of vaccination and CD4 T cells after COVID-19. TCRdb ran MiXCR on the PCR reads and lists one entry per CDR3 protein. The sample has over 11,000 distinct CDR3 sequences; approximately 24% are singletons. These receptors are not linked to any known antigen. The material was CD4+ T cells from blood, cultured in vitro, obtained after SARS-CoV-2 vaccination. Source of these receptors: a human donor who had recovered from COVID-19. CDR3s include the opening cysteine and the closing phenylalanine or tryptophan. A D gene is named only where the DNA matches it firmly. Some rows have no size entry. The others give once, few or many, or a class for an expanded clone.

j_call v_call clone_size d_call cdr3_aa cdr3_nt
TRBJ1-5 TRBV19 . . CASSGGGFSNQPQHF TGTGCCAGTAGTGGGGGAGGGTTTAGCAATCAGCCCCAGCATTTT
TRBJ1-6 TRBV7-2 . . CASSFQGSYNSPLHF TGTGCCAGCAGCTTCCAGGGATCCTATAATTCACCCCTCCACTTT
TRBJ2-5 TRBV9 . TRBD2 CASSPQASGNQETQYF TGTGCCAGCAGCCCTCAGGCTAGCGGGAACCAAGAGACCCAGTACTTC
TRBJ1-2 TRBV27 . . CASSLRDRINYGYTF TGTGCCAGCAGTTTAAGAGACAGGATTAACTATGGCTACACCTTC
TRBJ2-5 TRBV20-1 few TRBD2 CSAPGTSGRETQYF TGCAGTGCTCCTGGGACTAGCGGACGGGAGACCCAGTACTTC
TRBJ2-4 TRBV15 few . CATSRDLGRAPANIQYF TGTGCCACCAGCAGAGATCTCGGTCGAGCACCGGCGAACATTCAGTACTTC
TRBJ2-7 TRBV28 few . CASSLVARRDEQYF TGTGCCAGCAGTTTAGTCGCACGGCGGGACGAGCAGTACTTC
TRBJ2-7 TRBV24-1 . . CATSDTGRGGEQYF TGTGCCACCAGTGATACGGGCCGGGGCGGCGAGCAGTACTTC
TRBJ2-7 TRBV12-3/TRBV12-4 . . CASSFGGLSYEQYF TGTGCCAGCAGTTTTGGGGGGCTTTCCTACGAGCAGTACTTC
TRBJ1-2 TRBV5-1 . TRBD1 CASSPVQGAVPIGYTF TGCGCCAGCAGCCCGGTACAGGGGGCGGTTCCGATTGGCTACACCTTC
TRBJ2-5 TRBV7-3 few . CASSLGAVTKRGGETQYF TGTGCCAGCAGCTTAGGCGCGGTTACTAAAAGAGGGGGAGAGACCCAGTACTTC
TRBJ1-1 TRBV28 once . CASGEAFF TGTGCCAGCGGGGAAGCTTTCTTT
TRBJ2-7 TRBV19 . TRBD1 CASSKQGAREQYF TGTGCCAGTAGTAAACAGGGGGCGCGCGAGCAGTACTTC
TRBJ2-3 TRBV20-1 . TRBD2 CSAGPSGRSRDTQYF TGCAGTGCTGGCCCTAGCGGGAGGAGTAGAGATACGCAGTATTTT
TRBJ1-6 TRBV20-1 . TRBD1 CSARAPTGVGHSPLHF TGCAGTGCTAGAGCCCCGACAGGGGTGGGCCATTCACCCCTCCACTTT
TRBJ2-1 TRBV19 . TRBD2 CASIDSGSGNEQFF TGTGCCAGTATCGATAGCGGGAGCGGAAATGAGCAGTTCTTC
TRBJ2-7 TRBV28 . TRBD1 CASSSSGTGDYEQYF TGTGCCAGCAGTAGTTCCGGGACAGGAGACTACGAGCAGTACTTC
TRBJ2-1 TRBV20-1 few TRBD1 CSAGDSREQFF TGCAGTGCTGGGGACAGCCGTGAGCAGTTCTTC
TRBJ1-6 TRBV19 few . CASSSTSSYNSPLHF TGTGCCAGTAGCTCCACAAGCTCCTATAATTCACCCCTCCACTTT
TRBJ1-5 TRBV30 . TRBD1 CAWRPFGTGNQPQHF TGTGCCTGGCGCCCTTTCGGGACAGGGAATCAGCCCCAGCATTTT
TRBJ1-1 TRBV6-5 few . CASSYSTQGRTEAFF TGTGCCAGCAGTTACTCGACCCAGGGACGTACTGAAGCTTTCTTT
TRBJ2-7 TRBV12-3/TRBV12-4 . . CASSSQGGYYEQYF TGTGCCAGCAGTTCACAGGGGGGGTACTACGAGCAGTACTTC
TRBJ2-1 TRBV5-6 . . CASSSPEFNEQFF TGTGCCAGCAGCTCCCCCGAGTTCAATGAGCAGTTCTTC
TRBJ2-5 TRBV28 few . CASSSTQTQYF TGTGCCAGCAGTTCCACCCAGACCCAGTACTTC
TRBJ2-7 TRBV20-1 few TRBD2 CSASITAGGTYEQYF TGCAGTGCTAGTATAACAGCGGGAGGCACCTACGAGCAGTACTTC
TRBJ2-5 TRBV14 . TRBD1 CASSAWDRGKETQYF TGTGCCAGCAGCGCCTGGGACAGGGGGAAAGAGACCCAGTACTTC